These 28 T cell receptor beta chains share one sample of origin, sequenced in a study of blood T cell repertoires in COVID-19. Assay used: immunoSEQ multiplex PCR; TCRdb lists only in-frame clones, some missing. The repertoire has 95,000 to 150,000 clones, less than 85% of them found once; the top ten carry about 0.85%. Sequencing input: peripheral blood. These receptors originate from a human donor with acute or convalescent COVID-19. The donor label of this sample is uncertain.

The chain joins TRBV18 to TRBJ1-3, with D possibly matching TRBD1 (5 bases). This CDR3 comprises 18 residues. Deletions cut 2 bases from V and 0 bases from J, with 17 bases between. Germline V gene sequence: CDR1 KGHSH, CDR2 LQKENI. In DNA, the CDR3 is TGTGCCAGCTCACCAAAAGTCCCAGGGTATATCTCTGGAAACACCATATATTTT. Amino acid sequence: CASSPKVPGYISGNTIYF.

V gene TRBV4-1 combines with J gene TRBJ2-1; 7 bases fit TRBD1. This CDR3 region has 16 residues. V shed 3 bases, J shed 5 bases, and the junction held 10 bases outside the gene matches. CDR1 and CDR2 from the germline V gene are MGHRA and YSYEKL. CDR3 sequence reads: CASSHPGRDRDNEQFF. Written as DNA, the CDR3 is TGCGCCAGCAGCCATCCAGGCCGGGACAGAGACAATGAGCAGTTCTTC.

The chain employs TRBV12-5 and TRBJ2-7; 7 bases align to TRBD2. Germline trimming cut 0 bases from V and 4 bases from J; bases unmatched to any gene: 12. This CDR3 is 17 amino acids long. CDR1 and CDR2 (germline): LGHNT, FRNRAP. The CDR3 sequence: CASGLVLGGREGYEQYF. The CDR3 DNA sequence: TGTGCTAGTGGTTTGGTACTGGGCGGCAGGGAGGGTTACGAGCAGTACTTC.

The chain employs TRBV5-8 and TRBJ2-5, with D possibly being TRBD2 (5 bases). The CDR3 totals 17 residues. The germline V gene has CDR1 SGHTS and CDR2 YDEGEE. Trimming took 4 bases from V and 2 from J, leaving 21 bases between them. CDR3 protein: CASSLGAWEQTQETQYF. DNA for the CDR3: TGTGCCAGCAGCCTGGGAGCGTGGGAGCAGACGCAAGAGACCCAGTACTTC.

This chain uses TRBV29-1 with TRBJ2-7; TRBD2 might be the D (5 bases). V was pared by 3 bases and J by 7 bases, with 10 bases between. This CDR3 comprises 11 residues. The germline CDR1 and CDR2 sequences are SQVTM and ANQGSEA. The CDR3: CSVDGVGEQYF. The CDR3 DNA follows: TGCAGCGTTGACGGGGTGGGGGAGCAGTACTTC.

The chain employs TRBV28 and TRBJ2-7; 8 bases map to TRBD2. With 4 bases clipped from V and 5 bases from J, the junction kept 7 bases outside the gene matches. The CDR3 is 14 residues long. The germline V gene encodes CDR1 MDHEN and CDR2 SYDVKM. The CDR3 loop is CASSYGLARHEQYF. CDR3 nucleotide sequence: TGTGCCAGCAGTTACGGACTAGCTCGTCACGAGCAGTACTTC. Full variable domain (remainder filled in from reference TRBV28 and TRBJ2-7): DVKVTQSSRYLVKRTGEKVFLECVQDMDHENMFWYRQDPGLGLRLIYFSYDVKMKEKGDIPEGYSVSREKKERFSLILESASTNQTSMYLCASSYGLARHEQYFGPGTRLTVT.

As concerns this clone: Other nucleotide sequences from this sample produce the same CDR3. This rearrangement joins TRBV12-3 or TRBV12-4 to TRBJ1-1; D is possibly TRBD1 (5 bases). Trimming took off 1 base at V and 5 bases at J, with 8 bases between the two ends. The CDR3 has 13 residues. The CDR3 DNA sequence: TGTGCCAGCAGTTTAGGGGGGGGGACTGAAGCTTTCTTT. This gives the protein CASSLGGGTEAFF.

The chain couples TRBV18 to TRBJ1-5; D remains unclear. V gave up 2 bases and J gave up 4 bases, with 33 bases separating them. The CDR3 is made up of 22 amino acids. Germline CDR1 reads KGHSH; CDR2 reads LQKENI. CDR3 nucleotides: TGTGCCAGCTCACCAAGGCAACTGGTCAGCTACTCTTTGAGGCCCCAAAATCAGCCCCAGCATTTT. Its translation: CASSPRQLVSYSLRPQNQPQHF.

The chain recombines TRBV18 with TRBJ1-3, with 10 nucleotides matching TRBD1. The CDR3 sequence is 15 residues long. The J segment lost 4 bases and the V segment lost 2 bases, leaving 2 bases of the junction unmatched. Germline V gene data show CDR1 as KGHSH and CDR2 as LQKENI. The CDR3 DNA is TGTGCCAGCTCACCAGGGACAGGGGTCGGAAACACCATATATTTT. Residues: CASSPGTGVGNTIYF.

The rearrangement uses TRBV20-1 and TRBJ1-2, with D perhaps TRBD1 (5 bases). V lost 3 bases and J lost 8, with 10 bases in between. The CDR3 consists of 11 residues. Germline V gene sequence: CDR1 DFQATT, CDR2 SNEGSKA (reference sequence). CDR3 in amino acids: CSASREGGYTF. DNA of the CDR3: TGCAGTGCTAGCCGGGAGGGGGGCTACACCTTC.

This clone was detected once. This chain joins TRBV6-1 and TRBJ2-7, with 8 bases aligning to TRBD1. Germline V gene sequence: CDR1 MNHNS, CDR2 SASEGT. This CDR3 has 14 residues. The junction had 6 bases not matched to a gene; V was cut back by 4 bases and J by 4 bases. CDR3 sequence (DNA): TGTGCCAGCAGTGGAGCTAGGACAGGGTACGAGCAGTACGTC. The encoded protein is CASSGARTGYEQYV.

DNA for the CDR3: TGCAGCGCCGAGACAGGGGGCAAAAGCGGCTACACCTTC. It specifies CSAETGGKSGYTF. V gene TRBV29-1 combines with J gene TRBJ1-2, with 10 bases lining up with TRBD1. This CDR3 has 13 amino acids. The ends lost 7 bases at V and 8 bases at J; junction bases unmatched: 10. The germline CDR1 and CDR2 sequences are SQVTM and ANQGSEA.

The chain employs TRBV7-9 and TRBJ2-1, with 8 bases aligning to TRBD2. The CDR3 is 15 amino acids. The V and J ends lost 5 bases and 6 bases, in that order; junction bases with no gene match: 9. Germline CDR1 is SEHNR and CDR2 is FQNEAQ (reference sequence). The CDR3 coding sequence is TGTGCCAGCAGCGGATTAGCGGGGAGGCCCAATGAGCAGTTCTTC. It translates to CASSGLAGRPNEQFF. The variable domain in full, with the rest retrieved from reference TRBV7-9 and TRBJ2-1, is DTGVSQNPRHKITKRGQNVTFRCDPISEHNRLYWYRQTLGQGPEFLTYFQNEAQLEKSRLLSDRFSAERPKGSFSTLEIQRTEQGDSAMYLCASSGLAGRPNEQFFGPGTRLTVL.

The chain recombines TRBV4-1 with TRBJ2-3; 12 positions match TRBD2. V lost 0 bases, J lost 4 bases, and 11 bases stayed unmatched. This CDR3 comprises 19 residues. CDR1 MGHRA and CDR2 YSYEKL come from the germline V gene. Here the CDR3 DNA reads TGCGCCAGCAGCCAAGAGGACCTAGCGGGGGGGCCCAGGGCAGATACGCAGTATTTT. Translated: CASSQEDLAGGPRADTQYF.

This rearrangement joins TRBV10-2 to TRBJ1-5; tentatively, D is TRBD1 (6 bases). CDR3 length: 13 residues. Germline V gives CDR1 WSHSY, CDR2 SAAADI. This CDR3 is CATLGALNQPQHF. CDR3 nucleotide sequence: TGCGCTACGCTGGGGGCCCTAAATCAGCCCCAGCATTTT.

V usage is TRBV12-3 or TRBV12-4 and J usage is TRBJ1-1; D is undetermined. Trimming took off 3 bases at V and 4 bases at J, with 9 bases between the two ends. This CDR3 has 13 amino acids. CDR3 protein: CASSFLQFTEAFF. In DNA, the CDR3 is TGTGCCAGCAGTTTCTTACAATTCACTGAAGCTTTCTTT.

The table lists this clone with a few counts. V usage is TRBV6-5 and J usage is TRBJ2-7; no clear D gene. Germline CDR1 and CDR2: MNHEY and SVGAGI. Trimming shortened V by 8 bases and J by 0 bases, and 11 bases separated the two germline ends. This CDR3 spans 13 amino acids. CDR3 bases: TGTGCCAGCGCCCCCCCCAGCTCCTACGAGCAGTACTTC. Its protein product is CASAPPSSYEQYF.

The genes are TRBV5-4 and TRBJ2-5, with 11 bases identical to TRBD1. Germline V gene sequence: CDR1 SGHNT, CDR2 YYREEE (reference sequence). J lost 2 bases, V lost 4 bases, and 7 bases had no gene match. The CDR3 spans 16 residues. The CDR3 nucleotides read TGTGCCAGCAGCCCCGGGACAGGGGGTGAGCAAGAGACCCAGTACTTC. It encodes CASSPGTGGEQETQYF.

This chain uses TRBV2 with TRBJ2-3; D is unclear. CDR3 length: 12 amino acids. Trimming removed 8 bases from V and 5 bases from J, with 11 bases in between. The germline V gene encodes CDR1 SNHLY and CDR2 FYNNEI. CDR3 sequence (DNA): TGTGCCAGCCGACGATACAGAGATACGCAGTATTTT. This encodes CASRRYRDTQYF.

The genes are TRBV6-1 and TRBJ2-1; 7 bases are shared with TRBD1. Trimming cost V 1 base and J 7 bases; bases outside gene matches: 7. Germline V gene data show CDR1 as MNHNS and CDR2 as SASEGT. This CDR3 is 15 amino acids long. Written as DNA, the CDR3 is TGTGCCAGCAGTGAAGTCCCATTGACAGGGAATGAGCAGTTCTTC. Translating gives CASSEVPLTGNEQFF.

This chain joins TRBV7-8 and TRBJ1-5, with 7 bases that match TRBD1. The CDR3 consists of 15 residues. J lost 4 bases, V lost 0 bases, and 3 bases had no gene match. CDR1 SGHVS and CDR2 FQNEAQ come from the germline V gene. This CDR3 is CASSLALQGNQPQHF. The DNA for the CDR3 is TGTGCCAGCAGCTTAGCCCTACAGGGGAATCAGCCCCAGCATTTT.

This chain connects TRBV3-1 (or the pseudogene TRBV3-2) to TRBJ1-5; weak D call: TRBD1 (5 bases). V lost 6 bases and J lost 4, with 10 bases in between. Germline values: CDR1 LGHDT, CDR2 YNNKEL (reference sequence). The CDR3 consists of 13 residues. Here the CDR3 DNA reads TGTGCCAGCAGTCTGGGGCTGAATCAGCCCCAGCATTTT. The encoded protein is CASSLGLNQPQHF.

The chain combines TRBV19 with TRBJ1-3; no definite D call. V lost 2 bases to trimming and J lost 0 bases, with 8 bases between them. Germline CDR1 and CDR2: LNHDA and SQIVND (reference sequence). CDR3 size: 15 residues. CDR3 protein: CASSISVYSGNTIYF. In nucleotides, the CDR3 is TGTGCCAGTAGTATATCCGTATACTCTGGAAACACCATATATTTT.

The chain employs TRBV19 and TRBJ1-4; 8 bases fit TRBD1. Trimming cost V 3 bases and J 3 bases; bases outside gene matches: 6. Per the germline V gene, CDR1 is LNHDA and CDR2 is SQIVND (reference sequence). The CDR3 has 16 amino acids. The CDR3 coding sequence is TGTGCCAGTAGTATTACGCCGGGACAGGCTAATGAAAAACTGTTTTTT. Protein: CASSITPGQANEKLFF.

This chain connects TRBV30 to TRBJ2-1; 8 bases map to TRBD1. After removal of 3 bases from V and 4 bases from J, the junction contained 11 bases not matched to a gene. Germline CDR1 reads GTSNPN; CDR2 reads SVGIG (reference sequence). The CDR3 length is 16 residues. CDR3 bases: TGTGCCTGGAGGGGGTTCGGGACAGGTGATTACAATGAGCAGTTCTTC. This translates into CAWRGFGTGDYNEQFF. Combining the CDR3 with reference TRBV30 and TRBJ2-1 gives the whole variable domain SQTIHQWPATLVQPVGSPLSLECTVEGTSNPNLYWYRQAAGRGLQLLFYSVGIGQISSEVPQNLSASRPQDRQFILSSKKLLLSDSGFYLCAWRGFGTGDYNEQFFGPGTRLTVL.

This sequence joins TRBV6-5 and TRBJ2-2, with no clear D. Germline lookup yields CDR1 MNHEY and CDR2 SVGAGI. The CDR3 runs to 12 residues. Trimming pared 9 bases from V and 6 bases from J, leaving 11 bases between. The CDR3 here is CASRGTAGELFF. The CDR3 nucleotides are TGTGCCAGTAGAGGTACCGCCGGGGAGCTGTTTTTT.

This clone showed up just a few times. The genes are TRBV4-1 and TRBJ2-3; 7 nucleotides line up with TRBD1. CDR1 and CDR2 from the germline V gene are MGHRA and YSYEKL. Trimming cost V 2 bases and J 0 bases; bases outside gene matches: 5. The length of the CDR3 is 16 residues. DNA for the CDR3: TGCGCCAGCAGCCAACCTACGACAGGGAGCACAGATACGCAGTATTTT. Translated, it gives CASSQPTTGSTDTQYF.

The table lists this clone with a count of one. The chain employs TRBV30 and TRBJ1-6, with TRBD1 matching over 10 bases. CDR3 length equals 13 residues. The trim removed 5 bases at V and 7 bases at J, leaving 2 bases unmatched. In germline, CDR1 is GTSNPN, CDR2 SVGIG (reference sequence). DNA for the CDR3: TGTGCCTGGGGACAGGGGGGGAATTCACCCCTCCACTTT. It is translated as CAWGQGGNSPLHF.